This T cell receptor (beta chain) was sequenced in a study of OX40 agonist ivuxolimab in advanced cancers. Looking at the study overall: The patients received ivuxolimab by intravenous route every 2 weeks at 0.01 to 10 mg/kg.

The CDR3 has 16 amino acids. CDR1 and CDR2 from the germline V gene are SGDLS and YYNGEE. V was clipped by 4 bases and J by 0 bases; unmatched bases: 4. In regard to this clone: Antigen: not known.

Sequencing used immunoSEQ multiplex PCR; TCRdb keeps in-frame clones, though not all of them. The sample lists 100,000 or so clones; 92% were seen once. General study results and limits: CD4+ and CD8+ blood T cells expanded clonally by week 6 at 0.1 to 3.0 mg/kg.

Cycle 7 day 1, cycle 4 day 1, and baseline were the timepoints at which blood was sampled. V and J are TRBV9 and TRBJ2-5; TRBD2 aligns across 12 bases. The sequences come from CD4+ or CD8+ T cells sorted from blood, collected in a trial of the OX40 agonist ivuxolimab. The clonotype comes from an adult with an advanced solid tumor such as melanoma, head and neck, liver or kidney cancer. CDR3 nucleotide sequence: TGTGCCAGCAGCTCCCGACTAGCGGGAGACCAAGAGACCCAGTACTTC. It codes for CASSSRLAGDQETQYF.